The rows below give T cell receptor beta chains drawn from one sample of a study of cytomegalovirus exposure and HLA in healthy donors. Generated by immunoSEQ multiplex PCR, the TCRdb table keeps only in-frame clones and is missing some. Its clone listing holds fewer than 200,000 clones. Sequencing was performed on PBMCs. The origin of the receptors is a man aged 25-45 years in good health and CMV-seronegative. Both conserved end residues are part of each CDR3. The D gene is left open where the match is weak.

D: TRBD2; J: TRBJ2-3; V: TRBV28; DNA: TGTGCCATCCGCGGGGAGCGGGGGTTCACAGATACGCAGTATTTT; CDR3: CAIRGERGFTDTQYF
D: TRBD2; J: TRBJ2-1; V: TRBV2; DNA: TGTGCCAGCAGTGACCTGGGACTAGCGGGAGGGCCGTCAGAAGAGCAGTTCTTC; CDR3: CASSDLGLAGGPSEEQFF
D: TRBD2; J: TRBJ2-7; V: TRBV29-1; DNA: TGCAGCGTCGTTGGAGAGAAATCCGGGACTAGCGGGAGAGTCTCCTACGAGCAGTACTTC; CDR3: CSVVGEKSGTSGRVSYEQYF
D: -; J: TRBJ2-1; V: TRBV11-2; DNA: TGTGCCAGCAGCTTAGATCGAATCCGACGGGAACGGTCCTACAATGAGCAGTTCTTC; CDR3: CASSLDRIRRERSYNEQFF
D: -; J: TRBJ1-2; V: TRBV28; DNA: TGTGCCATCACAGGGATAAAGGACTATGGCTACACCTTC; CDR3: CAITGIKDYGYTF
D: -; J: TRBJ2-5; V: TRBV20-1; DNA: TGCAGTGCTATGAAGGGGGAGACCCAGTACTTC; CDR3: CSAMKGETQYF
D: TRBD2; J: TRBJ2-7; V: TRBV28; DNA: TGTGCCAGCAGTTTACTAGCGGGGTTCTACGAGCAGTACTTC; CDR3: CASSLLAGFYEQYF
D: -; J: TRBJ1-3; V: TRBV18; DNA: TGTGCCAGCTCATCCACTGCGGTAGAAGCGGGAAACACCATATATTTT; CDR3: CASSSTAVEAGNTIYF
D: -; J: TRBJ2-5; V: TRBV6-1; DNA: TGTGCCAGCAGTGCTGGAGGGACAGCTCAAGAGACCCAGTACTTC; CDR3: CASSAGGTAQETQYF
D: -; J: TRBJ1-1; V: TRBV5-4; DNA: TGTGCCAGCAGCTTGGACTTTATGGGCAGTAATGAAGCTTTCTTT; CDR3: CASSLDFMGSNEAFF
D: -; J: TRBJ2-3; V: TRBV19; DNA: TGTGCCAGTAGTATAGAGCGGACAGCGCAGTATTTT; CDR3: CASSIERTAQYF
D: TRBD1; J: TRBJ2-1; V: TRBV7-9; DNA: TGTGCCAGCAGCCGAGACAGGGGCCGCCTACAGAGCTCCTACAATGAGCAGTTCTTC; CDR3: CASSRDRGRLQSSYNEQFF
D: -; J: TRBJ2-7; V: TRBV7-8; DNA: TGTGCCAGCAGCTTAACAGGCACCTACGAGCAGTACTTC; CDR3: CASSLTGTYEQYF
D: -; J: TRBJ1-1; V: TRBV5-4; DNA: TGTGCCAGCAGCTTGGTATGGGAGGGGGTAGCTTTCTTT; CDR3: CASSLVWEGVAFF
D: -; J: TRBJ2-3; V: TRBV7-3; DNA: TGTGCCAGCAGCTCGGGACACGACACAGATACGCAGTATTTT; CDR3: CASSSGHDTDTQYF
D: TRBD2; J: TRBJ2-3; V: TRBV2; DNA: TGTGCCAGCAGTGAGTCCCCGCCTAGCGGGGGATTCACAGATACGCAGTATTTT; CDR3: CASSESPPSGGFTDTQYF
D: TRBD2; J: TRBJ2-7; V: TRBV19; DNA: TGTGCCAGTAGTGCCCAGCGGGAGGGCCTTTTCGAGCAGTACTTC; CDR3: CASSAQREGLFEQYF
D: TRBD1; J: TRBJ1-5; V: TRBV5-1; DNA: TGCGCCAGCAGCATCGGGACAGGGAGCAATCAGCCCCAGCATTTT; CDR3: CASSIGTGSNQPQHF
D: -; J: TRBJ1-2; V: TRBV29-1; DNA: TGCAGCGTTTCTACAGGGAACGATGGCTACACCTTC; CDR3: CSVSTGNDGYTF
D: TRBD1; J: TRBJ1-2; V: TRBV18; DNA: TGTGCCAGCTCAAATGCCGGGACAGCGAACTATGGCTACACCTTC; CDR3: CASSNAGTANYGYTF
D: -; J: TRBJ2-7; V: TRBV28; DNA: TGTGCCAGCAGTTTAACAGGGTTCGAGCAGTACTTC; CDR3: CASSLTGFEQYF
D: -; J: TRBJ1-2; V: TRBV28; DNA: TGTGCCAGCAGTTTCGTCGAGTTTTCTAACTATGGCTACACCTTC; CDR3: CASSFVEFSNYGYTF